The next 11 T cell receptor beta chains were all read from a single sample in a study of blood T cell repertoires in COVID-19. Produced via immunoSEQ multiplex PCR; TCRdb's table is partial and in-frame only. The sample lists about 97,000 clones, around 87% occurring once. Source material: peripheral blood. Receptor source: a man in his fifties with active or convalescent COVID-19.

J is TRBJ2-1 and V is TRBV6-5; 16 bases map to TRBD2. The germline CDR1 and CDR2 sequences are MNHEY and SVGAGI. This CDR3 region has 15 residues. V trimming: 7 bases; J trimming: 9 bases; junction bases outside the gene matches: 6. CDR3 sequence (DNA): TGTGCCAGCACGGGGACTAGCGGGGGGGCCGCTGAGCAGTTCTTC. Translation gives CASTGTSGGAAEQFF.

The V gene is TRBV28, the J gene TRBJ1-5; D might be TRBD1 (5 bases). CDR3 length equals 14 residues. V was trimmed by 7 bases and J by 1 base, leaving 11 bases between them. CDR1 is MDHEN and CDR2 is SYDVKM in the germline V gene. The CDR3 sequence is CASTPGGSNQPQHF. The DNA of the CDR3 is TGTGCCAGCACCCCTGGGGGGAGCAATCAGCCCCAGCATTTT.

The V and J genes are TRBV25-1 and TRBJ1-2; D gene unclear. Germline CDR1 MGHDK, CDR2 SYGVNS. CDR3 length: 14 amino acids. Deletions cut 3 bases from V and 3 bases from J, with 11 bases between. The CDR3 DNA sequence: TGTGCCAGCAGTGATGACTTAGCGGACTATGGCTACACCTTC. Protein sequence: CASSDDLADYGYTF.

This chain joins TRBV15 and TRBJ2-1; 12 positions agree with TRBD1. CDR3 length: 16 residues. V trimming: 3 bases; J trimming: 6 bases; junction bases outside the gene matches: 6. The V gene's germline CDR1 is LNHNV and CDR2 YYDKDF (reference sequence). The DNA for the CDR3 is TGTGCCACCAGCAGGCCGGGACAGGGGGCTCCCAATGAGCAGTTCTTC. Its translation is CATSRPGQGAPNEQFF.

The chain employs TRBV28 and TRBJ2-7; D gene uncertain. V was shortened by 8 bases and J by 0 bases, with 8 bases between the two germline ends. The CDR3 is made up of 12 amino acids. Germline CDR1 MDHEN, CDR2 SYDVKM. The CDR3 region has the DNA TGTGCCAGCGGCAGGCCCTCCTACGAGCAGTACGTC. Its translation is CASGRPSYEQYV.

CDR3 coding DNA: TGTGCCAGTAGACCCGGGACAGTCCAAGAGACCCAGTACTTC. It is translated as CASRPGTVQETQYF. The V and J genes are TRBV19 and TRBJ2-5, with 7 positions matching TRBD1. The CDR3 is made up of 14 amino acids. V dropped 6 bases and J dropped 1; count of bases not matched to a gene: 5. Germline V CDR1 and CDR2: LNHDA, SQIVND (reference sequence).

This clone was seen only once. V gene TRBV9 combines with J gene TRBJ1-5; perhaps TRBD1 as D (6 bases). CDR1 and CDR2 (germline): SGDLS, YYNGEE. This CDR3 is built from 15 residues. V lost 4 bases, J lost 0 bases, and 11 bases lay in between. The CDR3 DNA reads TGTGCCAGCAGCCCAACAGGGTATAGCAATCAGCCCCAGCATTTT. Residues: CASSPTGYSNQPQHF.

V gene TRBV10-3 combines with J gene TRBJ1-2, with TRBD1 as a possible D gene (6 bases). V was clipped by 4 bases and J by 5 bases, with 20 bases between them. The CDR3 covers 16 residues. Germline assignment: CDR1 ENHRY and CDR2 SYGVKD. In DNA form, the CDR3 reads TGTGCCATCAGTGCATCTGAGGCTGTAGGGGGTTATGGCTACACCTTC. Its protein is CAISASEAVGGYGYTF.

The rearrangement uses TRBV2 and TRBJ2-5; 7 positions agree with TRBD1. Germline CDR1 is SNHLY and CDR2 is FYNNEI. The CDR3 totals 18 residues. With 3 bases clipped from V and 2 bases from J, the junction kept 15 bases outside the gene matches. The CDR3 reads CASSEPTGTGIGQETQYF. The CDR3 coding sequence is TGTGCCAGCAGTGAGCCGACAGGGACGGGGATAGGGCAAGAGACCCAGTACTTC.

The chain joins TRBV19 to TRBJ2-2; tentatively, D is TRBD2 (6 bases). The CDR3 contains 15 residues. Trimming stripped 6 bases from V and 3 bases from J, with 14 bases between. Germline CDR1 LNHDA, CDR2 SQIVND (reference sequence). CDR3 sequence (DNA): TGTGCCAGTAGGTGGACTACTTCTTACACCGGGGAGCTGTTTTTT. It translates to CASRWTTSYTGELFF.

This sequence joins TRBV6-5 and TRBJ1-5; no definite D call. The CDR3 spans 15 residues. Trimming took 6 bases from V and 3 from J, leaving 15 bases between them. The V gene's germline CDR1 is MNHEY and CDR2 SVGAGI. The CDR3 loop is CASSGRPGPNQPQHF. In DNA form, the CDR3 reads TGTGCCAGCAGCGGGAGGCCAGGCCCCAATCAGCCCCAGCATTTT.